This entry features one T cell receptor (beta chain) sequence. At one end, the junction sequence differs from germline, possibly due to a read error. The data belong to a study of cytomegalovirus exposure and HLA in healthy donors. The PCR made use of 60 Vbeta and 13 Jbeta primers. Method: immunoSEQ multiplex PCR; TCRdb's copy keeps in-frame clones and lacks some. The top ten clones hold approximately 11% of a sample with fewer than 200,000 clones, roughly 82% of them seen once. The CDR3 totals 15 residues. Germline-derived CDR1 and CDR2 are SSHAT and FNYEAQ (reference sequence). This clonotype was sampled from a man aged 45-65 years in good health and CMV-seropositive. V is TRBV7-7 and J is TRBJ2-3, with TRBD1 matching over 7 bases. The sample comprised PBMCs. The CDR3 protein is CASSLGGRSTDTQYF. Written as DNA, the CDR3 is TGTGCTAGCAGCTTAGGGGGCAGAAGCACAGATACGCAGTATTTT.